The sequence of this T cell receptor beta chain was determined in a study of cytomegalovirus exposure and HLA in healthy donors. The primer mix had 60 Vbeta and 13 Jbeta primers. Assay used: immunoSEQ multiplex PCR; TCRdb lists only in-frame clones, some missing. The data show over 150,000 clones, 77% seen once. V dropped 6 bases and J dropped 4; count of bases not matched to a gene: 5. Germline V gives CDR1 WNHNN, CDR2 SYGVQD (reference sequence). The CDR3 has 16 residues. Sequencing was carried out using PBMCs. The gene calls are TRBV10-1 and TRBJ2-1; TRBD2 agrees at 14 bases. The source is a woman aged 55-69 years in good health and CMV-seropositive. CDR3 DNA sequence: TGCGCCAGCAGAAAGGGACTAGCGGGAGTATACAATGAGCAGTTCTTC. It specifies CASRKGLAGVYNEQFF.